The 10 T cell receptor beta chains listed next were all sequenced from one sample in a study of patients and donors after allogeneic stem cell transplantation. One entry per CDR3 protein results from TCRdb running MiXCR on the RT-PCR reads. Here the sample spans about 18,000 distinct CDR3 sequences, around 5.3% being singletons. Sequences were obtained from blood, either unsorted or a sorted T cell fraction (not recorded which). The receptors were sampled from a human donor who was either an allogeneic HSCT recipient or a stem cell or donor lymphocyte infusion donor (not recorded which). It is not recorded whose cells these are; they may come from a transplant donor.

A note on this clonotype: A far larger clone is off by one base, so a read error is likely. This sequence joins TRBV3-1 and TRBJ1-1, with no clear D. CDR1 and CDR2 (germline): LGHDT, YNNKEL (reference sequence). The V gene lost 5 bases and the J gene lost 0 bases, with 7 bases spanning the gap. The CDR3 loop spans 13 amino acids. The CDR3 DNA reads as TGTGCCAGCAGCTTGGTAATGAACACTGAAGCTTTCTTT. Protein: CASSLVMNTEAFF. Variable domain in full (rest from reference TRBV3-1 and TRBJ1-1): DTAVSQTPKYLVTQMGNDKSIKCEQNLGHDTMYWYKQDSKKFLKIMFSYNNKELIINETVPNRFSPKSPDKAHLNLHINSLELGDSAVYFCASSLVMNTEAFFGQGTRLTVV.

This clonotype has a count of ten or more. The V call is TRBV6-1, the J call TRBJ2-3; no reliable D call. The CDR3 sequence is 14 residues long. The germline V gene has CDR1 MNHNS and CDR2 SASEGT. V was pared by 8 bases and J by 0 bases, with 12 bases between. Here the CDR3 reads CASGRSSSTDTQYF. CDR3 DNA sequence: TGTGCCAGCGGGCGGTCCTCTAGCACAGATACGCAGTATTTT.

Ten or more counts support this clonotype. The chain combines TRBV7-9 with TRBJ2-5, with unresolved D. Looked up from germline, CDR1 is SEHNR and CDR2 is FQNEAQ (reference sequence). This CDR3 has 12 amino acids. Between the trimmed V and J ends, which lost 0 bases and 1 base, there was a span of 0 bases. CDR3 sequence reads: CASSLAQETQYF. CDR3 in DNA: TGTGCCAGCAGCTTAGCCCAAGAGACCCAGTACTTC.

This clonotype was detected ten times or more. The CDR3 DNA follows: TGTGCCAGCAGTTACGGTGGGGGAGGGCCAGATACGCAGTATTTT. Protein: CASSYGGGGPDTQYF. V is TRBV6-2 or TRBV6-3 and J is TRBJ2-3; 7 positions agree with TRBD2. The CDR3 spans 15 residues. CDR1 MNHEY and CDR2 SVGEGT come from the germline V gene. V lost 2 bases, J lost 4 bases, and 6 bases stayed unmatched.

This clonotype was counted many times. The rearrangement uses TRBV5-1 and TRBJ2-1, with 8 nucleotides matching TRBD1. Germline CDR1 SGHRS, CDR2 YFSETQ. The CDR3 is 14 amino acids. The V and J ends lost 7 bases and 8 bases, in that order; junction bases with no gene match: 11. The CDR3 DNA is TGCGCCAGCTCAGACCCCCAGGGGGCAGATGAGCAGTTCTTC. It codes for CASSDPQGADEQFF.

This clonotype was recorded a few times. The rearrangement uses TRBV27 and TRBJ2-3; 7 bases align to TRBD2. Germline V gene data show CDR1 as MNHEY and CDR2 as SMNVEV (reference sequence). The ends lost 5 bases at V and 10 bases at J; junction bases unmatched: 21. The CDR3 loop spans 17 amino acids. CDR3 sequence: CASSPSFRGVRSSAQYF. Here the CDR3 DNA reads TGTGCCAGCAGTCCCTCGTTTCGGGGGGTAAGGTCTTCAGCGCAGTATTTT.

This clonotype was recorded many times. The chain joins TRBV5-1 to TRBJ2-3; no clear D gene. CDR1 is SGHRS and CDR2 is YFSETQ in the germline V gene. The CDR3 totals 16 residues. Trimming left V 0 bases short and J 5 bases short, with 16 bases between. CDR3 DNA sequence: TGCGCCAGCAGCTTGGGTCTGACAAACGAAGGAGATACGCAGTATTTT. Translation gives CASSLGLTNEGDTQYF.

The CDR3 nucleotides are TGCAGTGCTATGCTTGTACCCTACAATGAGCAGTTCTTC. Translation: CSAMLVPYNEQFF. The chain is built from TRBV20-1 and TRBJ2-1; D is uncertain. CDR1 is DFQATT and CDR2 is SNEGSKA in the germline V gene (reference sequence). V was shortened by 4 bases and J by 2 bases, with 9 bases between the two germline ends. The CDR3 length is 13 residues.

This clonotype has just a few counts. This chain links TRBV28 with TRBJ1-2; TRBD1 agrees at 7 bases. CDR3 length: 13 residues. Germline loops: CDR1 MDHEN, CDR2 SYDVKM. V lost 8 bases to trimming and J lost 9 bases; unmatched junction nucleotides: 12. The CDR3 reads CASQGGWLVSYTF. CDR3 DNA: TGTGCCAGCCAGGGGGGGTGGTTAGTTAGCTACACCTTC.

This clonotype was seen repeatedly, ten times or more. This rearrangement joins TRBV7-9 to TRBJ1-2, with no clear D. CDR3 length: 13 residues. Germline V gene data show CDR1 as SEHNR and CDR2 as FQNEAQ (reference sequence). The V gene lost 1 base and the J gene lost 4 bases, with 7 bases spanning the gap. CDR3 sequence reads: CASSLEEGYGYTF. The CDR3, as DNA: TGTGCCAGCAGCTTAGAGGAGGGCTATGGCTACACCTTC.